This paragraph covers one TCR beta chain sequence. The antigen remains unidentified. This record comes from a study of human T cells and chemical hapten exposure. The sample's time point: patch test 2, 6 weeks after DPC sensitization. Treatment here: therapeutic diphenylcyclopropenone sensitization with weekly scalp DPC. Germline V CDR1 and CDR2: SQVTM, ANQGSEA. There are 12 residues in the CDR3. The V and J ends lost 4 bases and 4 bases respectively, with 11 bases between them. Findings of the study overall: Clustering by CDR3 similarity yielded significantly more large clusters from expanded TCRs than controls.

One entry per CDR3 protein, called by TCRdb with MiXCR from the RACE reads. The data show 69,000 or so distinct CDR3 sequences, with over 9% seen just once and 6.8% held by the top ten. Source: whole blood, taken in connection with sensitization to the hapten diphenylcyclopropenone (DPC). This TCR was recovered from a woman aged 45-65 years with alopecia areata. Some clones in this sample may be carry-over from other donors' samples. The chain carries TRBV29-1 and TRBJ2-7; D possibly corresponds to TRBD1 (6 bases). CDR3 sequence reads: CSVGQEPYEQYF. CDR3 nucleotide sequence: TGCAGCGTTGGACAGGAGCCTTACGAGCAGTACTTC.